The present TCR beta chain was sequenced within a study of quantifying T cell responses using KT2 cells (dated by TCRdb to 2016 to 2017). Regarding the research as a whole: RNA was DNase-treated and reverse transcribed with TCR alpha and beta constant-region primers, mostly using SuperScript III. The efficiency of the T4 ligation step under optimum conditions was estimated to be above 9.5%. PCR2 was performed as a SYBR Green qPCR and was stopped at a predetermined fluorescence threshold so that over-amplification was avoided. Overall study results and their limits: The study did not include a side-by-side comparison of this pipeline with other TCR sequencing techniques. A linear scaling of KT2 alpha and beta sequence counts with input KT2 cell number was observed over several orders of magnitude. KT2 sequences were still detected at the lowest spike-in tested, roughly one KT2 cell per 100,000 PBMC. Detection of KT2 sequences showed saturation at very high KT2 spike-in numbers.

Library construction relied on UMI-ligation and nested PCR. Using T4 RNA ligase 1, a single-stranded oligonucleotide bearing the Illumina SP2 sequence plus a UMI was ligated onto the 3' end of the cDNA. PCR1 used approximately 4 cycles (98 degrees C 15 s, 69 degrees C 30 s, 72 degrees C 40 s), and the beta primer was an equimolar mix of RC1.1 and RC1.2 that covered TRBC1 and TRBC2. From PCR2 onward, TCR alpha and beta chains were processed separately, with sample indices and Illumina adaptors added. The UMI comprised 12 random nucleotides, as two hexamers separated by a spacer, placed after an 8-base spacer. Libraries were sequenced on an Illumina MiSeq using v2 2x251 paired-end chemistry, with about a dozen samples typically included per run. PhiX DNA at about 5-7.5% was added to each sequencing library to increase diversity. Per the original workflow: Raw reads were converted to FASTQ with bcl2fastq and demultiplexed by dual indices using Demultiplexor. V and J genes were assigned by Decombinator through tag matching, with a single base-pair mismatch being allowed. Using UMIs, Collapsinator corrected both sequencing errors and the frequency errors that come from PCR heterogeneity. CDR3Translator turned Decombinator identifiers into nucleotide sequence, translated that sequence into amino acids, and pulled out the CDR3 based on C- and N-terminal motifs. A cluster of KT2 sequences that shared one unique molecular identifier was counted as a single distinct KT2 TCR. The public reads were reanalyzed by TCRdb: fastp trimming at Q25, MiXCR alignment, in-frame beta chains only. Entries are consolidated by CDR3 protein sequence, retaining the most common genes and DNA. V and J calls and clone size were set by TCRdb, not the authors. In this sample the table shows 40,000 to 55,000 distinct CDR3 sequences, approximately 10% of which occur a single time. The ten largest clones take up about 10% of the sample.

To test the sensitivity and accuracy of the pipeline, known numbers of KT2, a T cell clone whose TCR had already been sequenced, were spiked into unfractionated PBMC. KT2 cells were mixed with a fixed number of PBMC to create a range of KT2-to-PBMC ratios. V is pruned by 6 bases and J by 11 bases, leaving 10 bases of the junction without a gene match. Reading the germline V gene (reference sequence) gives CDR1 SEHNR and CDR2 FQNEAQ. The CDR3 goes from the cysteine to the phenylalanine over 13 residues. CDR3 DNA only is kept here, 39 bases in frame from base 1. On this clonotype itself: There is no known antigen for this receptor. No qualities accompany the bases; no much larger clone lies one base away.

The chain employs TRBV7-9 and TRBJ1-5; TRBD1 matches 7 bases in the middle. Specimen: PBMCs spiked with cells of the T cell clone KT2. The TCR sequence derives from a human donor. The nucleotide sequence is TGTGCCAGCAGTCTGGGACAGAAGGAGGCCCAGCATTTT. Translated, it gives CASSLGQKEAQHF.